The clone carrying this TCR beta chain is a singleton in its sample. Cohort placement rested on clinical history that participants reported themselves. The data are from a study of blood T cell repertoires in COVID-19. Overall study: The United States, Italy and Spain supplied acute and convalescent COVID-19 samples. The cDNA or gDNA used as material had been derived from T cells, B-cell-depleted T cells, or PBMCs.

Sequencing was performed with immunoSEQ multiplex PCR; in TCRdb, only in-frame clones are kept and a portion is missing. The sample carries approximately 160,000 clones, less than 90% recorded once. The CDR3 extends over 14 amino acids. With 1 base removed from V and 5 bases from J, the gap between germline ends came to 10 bases. CDR1 is SGHVS, CDR2 FNYEAQ, per germline. The chain carries TRBV7-6 and TRBJ2-3; D gene ambiguous. Sequences were obtained from PBMCs or T cells enriched from blood (not recorded which). This sequence was found in a woman in her fifties or sixties who had recovered from COVID-19. CDR3 nucleotide sequence: TGTGCCAGCAGCTTAGGCGGCAGTTTAGATACGCAGTATTTT. This encodes CASSLGGSLDTQYF.